This TCR beta chain was obtained from a study of identical twins. Whole-study findings and limits: High-abundance cord blood beta clonotypes had fewer insertions; memory repertoires showed none.

CDR3 length: 14 residues. Trimming took 0 bases from V and 3 from J, leaving 8 bases between them. In germline, CDR1 is LGHDT, CDR2 YNNKEL (reference sequence). There are a few counts of this clonotype. Its specificity is unknown. Unique molecular identifiers were in the cDNA, with template-switch universal primer binding. One entry per CDR3 protein, called by TCRdb with MiXCR from the 5' RACE reads. Of about 530,000 distinct CDR3 sequences listed, around 20% are singletons. The same sample was also used in a study of yellow fever vaccine responses in identical twins.

The sample taken for sequencing was CD4+ T cells sorted from blood. The TCR sequence derives from a woman aged 18-35 years in good health. The chain couples TRBV3-1 to TRBJ1-1; no reliable D call. The CDR3 nucleotides are TGTGCCAGCAGCCAAGAAACACTGGACACTGAAGCTTTCTTT. As protein: CASSQETLDTEAFF.